This T cell receptor (beta chain) came from a study of T cells after posttransplantation cyclophosphamide. General study points: Later blood repertoires were often dominated by clones from the donor CD8+ memory compartment. Tissue-infiltrating T cells from skin or gut overlapped little with blood T cells.

Methotrexate plus calcineurin inhibitor accompanied controls' myeloablative marrow transplants; sampling was 1 year later. Here immunoSEQ multiplex PCR was the method, and the copy in TCRdb shows in-frame clones only, minus some. The sample holds 15,000 to 20,000 clones, more than 75% seen once. Worth noting for this clone: The antigen is unknown.

There are 13 residues in the CDR3. From germline, CDR1 is SSHAT and CDR2 FNYEAQ (reference sequence). The receptor's source is a male patient in his fifties who received an allogeneic stem cell transplant from an unrelated donor, was CMV-positive, and had chronic GVHD only. Some T cells here may be from the graft donor. The J gene is TRBJ1-1, the V gene TRBV7-7, with 7 bases aligning to TRBD1. This material consisted of PBMCs, taken after an allogeneic stem cell transplant with a calcineurin inhibitor and methotrexate. The CDR3 DNA is TGTGCTAGCCAACAGGGGCCAAACACTGAAGCTTTCTTT. This sequence encodes CASQQGPNTEAFF.